Only a few counts were recorded for the clone carrying this T cell receptor beta chain. What it binds is unknown. These data belong to a study of regulatory T cells in long-lasting Graves disease. There are 16 residues in the CDR3. V trimming: 4 bases; J trimming: 5 bases; junction bases outside the gene matches: 12. The V gene's germline CDR1 is DFQATT and CDR2 SNEGSKA (reference sequence). According to the study, TCR beta libraries were built with iRepertoire HTBI primers and CDR3-region Arm-PCR. As originally analysed: Detected in the samples were about 60 TRBV and over 11 TRBJ segments. Each CDR3 protein is one row after TCRdb ran MiXCR on the multiplex PCR reads. These V and J calls rely on TCRdb rather than the paper's analysis. This table holds hundreds of thousands of distinct CDR3 sequences, roughly 15% found once. Study outcomes and limitations: Comparison showed that persistent patients shared more public clonotypes (about 2,600) than new patients (roughly 970).

Documented time point: newly diagnosed GD, antithyroid drugs for less than 3 months. From PBMCs, RNA was extracted and then used to make the TCR library. The same sample was also studied in work on T cells in Graves' hyperthyroidism and ophthalmopathy. That study reports: TCR CDR3 underwent first-round RT-PCR with the HTBI primer set.

The chain has TRBV20-1 and TRBJ2-5; the match to TRBD2 covers 11 bases. The clonotype comes from a woman in her twenties or thirties with Graves disease. The sequences come from peripheral blood mononuclear cells (PBMCs), collected at new diagnosis, from a patient treated with antithyroid drugs. CDR3 sequence: CSATGTSGQVRETQYF. CDR3 nucleotide sequence: TGCAGTGCTACCGGGACTAGCGGACAGGTGCGGGAGACCCAGTACTTC.